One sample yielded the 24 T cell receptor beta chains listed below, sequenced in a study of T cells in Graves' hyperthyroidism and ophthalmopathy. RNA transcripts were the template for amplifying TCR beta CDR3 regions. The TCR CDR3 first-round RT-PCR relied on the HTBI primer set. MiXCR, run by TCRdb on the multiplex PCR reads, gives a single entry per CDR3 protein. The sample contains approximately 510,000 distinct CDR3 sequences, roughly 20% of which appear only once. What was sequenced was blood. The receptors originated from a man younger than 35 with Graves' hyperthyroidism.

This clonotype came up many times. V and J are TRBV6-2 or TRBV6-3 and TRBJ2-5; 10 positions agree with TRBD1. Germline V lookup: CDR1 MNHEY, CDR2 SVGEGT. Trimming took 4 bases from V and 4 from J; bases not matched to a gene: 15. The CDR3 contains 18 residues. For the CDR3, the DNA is TGTGCCAGCAGTTCCCGTCTGCTCGACAGGGGGCTTGGAGAGACCCAGTACTTC. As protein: CASSSRLLDRGLGETQYF.

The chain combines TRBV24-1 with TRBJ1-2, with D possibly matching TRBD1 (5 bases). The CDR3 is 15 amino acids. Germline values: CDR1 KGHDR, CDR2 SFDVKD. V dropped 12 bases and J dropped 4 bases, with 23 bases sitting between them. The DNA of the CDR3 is TGTGCCCCTCGGACACGGGTGTCGGTGAGCTATGGCTACACCTTC. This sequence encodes CAPRTRVSVSYGYTF.

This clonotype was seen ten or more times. The CDR3 protein is CASSSSGTGYYEQYF. In DNA, the CDR3 is TGTGCCAGCAGTTCCTCCGGGACGGGCTACTACGAGCAGTACTTC. This chain uses TRBV12-3 or TRBV12-4 with TRBJ2-7; D might be TRBD1 or TRBD2, each matching 5 bases. This CDR3 has 15 residues. Between the trimmed V and J ends, which lost 4 bases and 3 bases, there was a span of 16 bases.

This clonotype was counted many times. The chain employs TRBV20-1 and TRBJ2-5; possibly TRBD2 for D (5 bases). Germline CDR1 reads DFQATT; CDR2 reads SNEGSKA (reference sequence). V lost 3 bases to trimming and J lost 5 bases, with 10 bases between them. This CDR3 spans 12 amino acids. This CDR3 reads CSASGPGETQYF. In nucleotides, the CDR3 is TGCAGTGCTAGTGGGCCGGGGGAGACCCAGTACTTC.

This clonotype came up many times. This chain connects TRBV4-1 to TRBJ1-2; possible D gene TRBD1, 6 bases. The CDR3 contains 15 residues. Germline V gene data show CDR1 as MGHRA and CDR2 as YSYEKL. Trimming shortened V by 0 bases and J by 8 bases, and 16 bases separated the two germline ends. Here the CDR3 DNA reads TGCGCCAGCAGCCAAGATCGGGACAAGGGTCGCGGCTACACCTTC. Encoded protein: CASSQDRDKGRGYTF.

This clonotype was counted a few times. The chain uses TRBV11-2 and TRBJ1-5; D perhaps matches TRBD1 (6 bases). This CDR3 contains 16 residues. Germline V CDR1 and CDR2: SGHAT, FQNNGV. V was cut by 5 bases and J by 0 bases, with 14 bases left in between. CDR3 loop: CASSRAGGYSNQPQHF. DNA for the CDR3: TGTGCCAGCAGCCGGGCTGGGGGCTATAGCAATCAGCCCCAGCATTTT.

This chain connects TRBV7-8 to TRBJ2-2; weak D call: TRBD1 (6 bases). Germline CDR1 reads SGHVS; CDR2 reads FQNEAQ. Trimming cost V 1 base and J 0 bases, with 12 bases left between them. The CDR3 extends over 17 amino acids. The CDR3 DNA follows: TGTGCCAGCAGCTTAGGAGAGGACAGTTCGAACACCGGGGAGCTGTTTTTT. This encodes CASSLGEDSSNTGELFF.

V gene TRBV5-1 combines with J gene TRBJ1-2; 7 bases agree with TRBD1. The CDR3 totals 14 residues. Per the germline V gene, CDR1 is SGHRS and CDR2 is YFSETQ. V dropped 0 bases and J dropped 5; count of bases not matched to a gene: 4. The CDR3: CASSLEGGKYGYTF. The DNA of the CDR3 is TGCGCCAGCAGCTTGGAAGGGGGCAAGTATGGCTACACCTTC. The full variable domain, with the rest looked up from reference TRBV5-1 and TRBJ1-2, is KAGVTQTPRYLIKTRGQQVTLSCSPISGHRSVSWYQQTPGQGLQFLFEYFSETQRNKGNFPGRFSGRQFSNSRSEMNVSTLELGDSALYLCASSLEGGKYGYTFGSGTRLTVV.

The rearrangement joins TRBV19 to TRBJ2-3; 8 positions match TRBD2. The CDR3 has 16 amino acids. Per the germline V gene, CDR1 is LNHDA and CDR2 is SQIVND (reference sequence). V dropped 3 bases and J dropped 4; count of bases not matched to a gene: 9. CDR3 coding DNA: TGTGCCAGTAGTATGCGAGGCGGGGGGCTCGCAGATACGCAGTATTTT. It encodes CASSMRGGGLADTQYF.

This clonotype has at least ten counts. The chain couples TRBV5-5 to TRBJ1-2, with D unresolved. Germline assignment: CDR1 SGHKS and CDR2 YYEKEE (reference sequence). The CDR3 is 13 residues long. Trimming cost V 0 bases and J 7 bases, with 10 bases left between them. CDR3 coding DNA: TGTGCCAGCAGCTTGGGGGCAGCGGGTGGCTACACCTTC. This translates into CASSLGAAGGYTF.

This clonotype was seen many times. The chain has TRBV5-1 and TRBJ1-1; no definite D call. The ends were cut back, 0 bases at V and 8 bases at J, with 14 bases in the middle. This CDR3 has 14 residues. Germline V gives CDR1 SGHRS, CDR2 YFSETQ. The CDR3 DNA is TGCGCCAGCAGCTTGGAAGTGACAACCCTGGAAGCTTTCTTT. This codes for CASSLEVTTLEAFF.

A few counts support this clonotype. CDR3 sequence reads: CASKQTSGGQETQYF. For the CDR3, the DNA is TGTGCCAGCAAGCAGACTAGCGGGGGGCAAGAGACCCAGTACTTC. The rearrangement uses TRBV2 and TRBJ2-5; 13 bases map to TRBD2. Germline lookup yields CDR1 SNHLY and CDR2 FYNNEI. The CDR3 totals 15 residues. V was clipped by 7 bases and J by 2 bases; unmatched bases: 4.

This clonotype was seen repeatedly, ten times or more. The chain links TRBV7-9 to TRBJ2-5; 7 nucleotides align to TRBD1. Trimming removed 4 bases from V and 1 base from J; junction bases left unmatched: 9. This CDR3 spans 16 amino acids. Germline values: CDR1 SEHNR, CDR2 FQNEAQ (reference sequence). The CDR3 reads CASSSEARDSQETQYF. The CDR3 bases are TGTGCCAGCAGCTCAGAGGCCCGGGACAGCCAAGAGACCCAGTACTTC.

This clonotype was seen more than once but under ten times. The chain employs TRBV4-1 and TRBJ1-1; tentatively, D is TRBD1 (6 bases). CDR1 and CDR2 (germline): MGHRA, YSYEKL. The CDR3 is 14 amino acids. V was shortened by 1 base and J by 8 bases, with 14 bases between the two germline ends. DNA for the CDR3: TGCGCCAGCAGCCAAGTACAGGGCTGTGTCGAAGCTTTCTTT. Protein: CASSQVQGCVEAFF.

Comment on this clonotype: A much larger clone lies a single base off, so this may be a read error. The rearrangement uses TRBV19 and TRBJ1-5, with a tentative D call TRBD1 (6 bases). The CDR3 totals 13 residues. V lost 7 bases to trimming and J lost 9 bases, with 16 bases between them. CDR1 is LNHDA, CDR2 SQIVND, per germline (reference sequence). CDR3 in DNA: TGTGCCAGTACCAGACGGGGGGCAGGGCCCCAGCATTTT. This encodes CASTRRGAGPQHF.

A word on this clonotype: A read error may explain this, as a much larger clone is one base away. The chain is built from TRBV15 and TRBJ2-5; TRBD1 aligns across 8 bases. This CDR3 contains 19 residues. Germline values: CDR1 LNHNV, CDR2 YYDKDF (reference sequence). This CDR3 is CATSRDVGRTGRIQEAQYF. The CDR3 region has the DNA TGTGCCACCAGCAGAGACGTGGGGAGGACAGGGAGGATCCAAGAGGCCCAGTACTTC. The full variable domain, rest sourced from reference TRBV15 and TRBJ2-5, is DAMVIQNPRYQVTQFGKPVTLSCSQTLNHNVMYWYQQKSSQAPKLLFHYYDKDFNNEADTPDNFQSRRPNTSFCFLDIRSPGLGDTAMYLCATSRDVGRTGRIQEAQYFGPGTRLLVL.

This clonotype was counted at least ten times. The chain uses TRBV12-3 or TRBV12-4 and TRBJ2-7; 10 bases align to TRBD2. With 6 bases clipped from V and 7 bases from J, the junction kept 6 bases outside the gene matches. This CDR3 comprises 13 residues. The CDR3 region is CASSRTSGWEQYF. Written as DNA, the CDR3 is TGTGCCAGCAGCCGGACTAGCGGTTGGGAGCAGTACTTC.

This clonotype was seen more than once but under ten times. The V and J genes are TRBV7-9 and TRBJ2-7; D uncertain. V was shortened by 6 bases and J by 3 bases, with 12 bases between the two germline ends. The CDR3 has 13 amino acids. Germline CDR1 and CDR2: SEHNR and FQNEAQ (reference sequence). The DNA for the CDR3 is TGTGCCAGCAGTTCCCAGTCCGGCTACGAGCAGTACTTC. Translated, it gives CASSSQSGYEQYF.

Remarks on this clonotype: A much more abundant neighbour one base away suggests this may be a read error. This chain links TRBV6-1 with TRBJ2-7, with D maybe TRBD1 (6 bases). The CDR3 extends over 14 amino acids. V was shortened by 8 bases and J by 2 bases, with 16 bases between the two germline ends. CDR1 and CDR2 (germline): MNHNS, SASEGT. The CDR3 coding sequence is TGTGCCAGCGGGTTGGGGGCGCAGGCCTACGAGCAGTACTTC. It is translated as CASGLGAQAYEQYF.

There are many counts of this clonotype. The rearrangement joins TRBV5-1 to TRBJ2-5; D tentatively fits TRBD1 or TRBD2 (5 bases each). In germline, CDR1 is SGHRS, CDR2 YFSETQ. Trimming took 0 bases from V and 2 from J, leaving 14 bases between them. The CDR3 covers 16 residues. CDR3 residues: CASSLAYPGGQETQYF. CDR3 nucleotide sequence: TGCGCCAGCAGCTTGGCCTACCCTGGGGGTCAAGAGACCCAGTACTTC.

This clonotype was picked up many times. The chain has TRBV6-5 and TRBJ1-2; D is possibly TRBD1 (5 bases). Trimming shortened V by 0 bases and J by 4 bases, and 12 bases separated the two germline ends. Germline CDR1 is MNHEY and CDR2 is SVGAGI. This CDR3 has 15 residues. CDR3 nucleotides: TGTGCCAGCAGTTACTCCCGGGGGGTCGGCTATGGCTACACCTTC. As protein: CASSYSRGVGYGYTF.

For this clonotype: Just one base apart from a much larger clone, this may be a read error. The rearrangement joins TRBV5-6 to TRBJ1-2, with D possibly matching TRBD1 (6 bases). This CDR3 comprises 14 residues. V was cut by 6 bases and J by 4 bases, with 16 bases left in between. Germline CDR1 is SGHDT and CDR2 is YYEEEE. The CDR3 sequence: CASTFEGRGYGYTF. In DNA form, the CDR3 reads TGTGCCAGCACCTTCGAGGGCAGGGGCTATGGCTACACCTTC.

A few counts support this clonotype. CDR3 amino acids: CASSYWLEVPGEQYF. The CDR3 nucleotides read TGTGCCAGCAGTTACTGGCTCGAGGTCCCGGGCGAGCAGTACTTC. V usage is TRBV28 and J usage is TRBJ2-7, with D unresolved. The V gene lost 4 bases and the J gene lost 6 bases, with 19 bases spanning the gap. Germline CDR1 reads MDHEN; CDR2 reads SYDVKM. This CDR3 has 15 residues.

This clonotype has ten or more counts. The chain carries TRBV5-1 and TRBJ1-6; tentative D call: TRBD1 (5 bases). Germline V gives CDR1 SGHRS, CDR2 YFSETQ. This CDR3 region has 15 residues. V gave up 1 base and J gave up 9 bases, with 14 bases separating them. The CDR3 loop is CASSLIEQEGSPLHF. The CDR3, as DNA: TGCGCCAGCAGCTTGATAGAACAGGAGGGTTCACCCCTCCACTTT.